This TCR beta chain was observed in a study of cytomegalovirus exposure and HLA in healthy donors. Use of 60 Vbeta and 13 Jbeta primers characterized the PCR. TCRdb's table, derived via immunoSEQ multiplex PCR, lists solely in-frame clones and lacks some. The table shows about 130,000 clones, with about 82% occurring only once. Trimming stripped 2 bases from V and 3 bases from J, with 18 bases between. Germline-derived CDR1 and CDR2 are SGHNT and YYREEE (reference sequence). The CDR3 covers 16 residues. The sequencing input was PBMCs. This sequence joins TRBV5-4 and TRBJ2-7, with D possibly being TRBD2 (6 bases). The source is a man under 40 in good health and CMV-seronegative. CDR3 DNA sequence: TGTGCCAGCAGCTTTGGTTCCGGGACTCGCAACTACGAGCAGTACTTC. Protein sequence: CASSFGSGTRNYEQYF.